What follows is one T cell receptor beta chain and its context. TCRdb used MiXCR to reprocess the 5' RACE reads, holding one entry per CDR3 protein. The data contain approximately 500,000 distinct CDR3 sequences, nearly 25% of them seen just once; the ten biggest clones take up around 12%. The data originate from a study of T-cell memory formation after mild COVID-19. Overall study: For the most part, TCR clusters were specific to one donor.

V dropped 5 bases and J dropped 0 bases, with 20 bases sitting between them. The CDR3 runs 17 residues. Germline lookup yields CDR1 LNHNV and CDR2 YYDKDF (reference sequence). This sequence originates from an adult woman who had mild COVID-19 (a few samples of this study predate the infection). Cell type and time point are not known. This chain uses TRBV15 with TRBJ2-7, with D tentatively TRBD1 or TRBD2 (6 bases each). The sample consisted of PBMCs or a T cell subset sorted from them (not recorded which). The CDR3 loop is CATSPRGGNRASYEQYF. Written as DNA, the CDR3 is TGTGCCACCAGCCCCCGAGGGGGGAACAGGGCCTCCTACGAGCAGTACTTC.